These 6 T cell receptor beta chains share one sample of origin, sequenced in a study of blood T cells in healthy people across ages (dated by TCRdb to the mid-2010s). Libraries were prepared through 5' RACE. The sequencing machine was an Illumina HiSeq 2500. The second PCR ran for roughly 7 to 11 cycles and used a J-beta primer mix along with a sample-barcoded 5' primer. TCRdb reprocessed the public reads (quality trimming at Q25 with fastp, clone calling with MiXCR) and kept in-frame beta chains. Rows are combined by CDR3 protein, so each entry shows the most common genes and DNA. The sample records roughly 800,000 distinct CDR3 sequences, about 25% of which are singletons. The top ten clones comprise around 9.2% of the sample. The sample was also reused in another study, on T cells of mothers and their children.

The sequenced material came from blood. These receptors were collected from a boy aged 5 to 17 in good health.

This clonotype was detected only a few times. The chain is built from TRBV7-6 and TRBJ2-7, with 7 bases matching TRBD2. J lost 5 bases, V lost 0 bases, and 4 bases had no gene match. Germline CDR1 reads SGHVS; CDR2 reads FNYEAQ. CDR3 length: 14 residues. CDR3 residues: CASSLARGGDEQYF. CDR3 nucleotide sequence: TGTGCCAGCAGCTTAGCGCGGGGAGGGGACGAGCAGTACTTC.

CDR3 amino acids: CATSRDRWQQETQYF. The CDR3 nucleotides are TGTGCCACCAGCAGAGATCGCTGGCAGCAAGAGACCCAGTACTTC. V and J are TRBV15 and TRBJ2-5; unclear D gene. Germline CDR1 LNHNV, CDR2 YYDKDF (reference sequence). The CDR3 is 15 residues long. Trimming stripped 0 bases from V and 2 bases from J, with 10 bases between.

The DNA for the CDR3 is TGTGCCAGCAGTGAACGGTGGGGACAGAGAAACACCGGGGAGCTGTTTTTT. Its translation: CASSERWGQRNTGELFF. V usage is TRBV6-1 and J usage is TRBJ2-2; 7 bases map to TRBD1. The junction had 8 bases not matched to a gene; V was cut back by 2 bases and J by 2 bases. Per the germline V gene, CDR1 is MNHNS and CDR2 is SASEGT. The CDR3 covers 17 residues.

The rearrangement joins TRBV24-1 to TRBJ2-5; D gene unclear. The end of the DNA fits TRBJ2-1 better, so the J call may be wrong. Germline values: CDR1 KGHDR, CDR2 SFDVKD. This CDR3 is 13 amino acids long. The CDR3 protein is CATSDFGVREQFF. The CDR3 DNA reads TGTGCCACCAGTGATTTTGGGGTTCGGGAGCAGTTCTTC.

The gene calls are TRBV7-8 and TRBJ2-7; 7 bases align to TRBD1. The CDR3 is 15 amino acids. Trimming took 6 bases from V and 1 from J; bases not matched to a gene: 9. From germline, CDR1 is SGHVS and CDR2 FQNEAQ. The CDR3 reads CASRTTGTASYEQYF. The CDR3, as DNA: TGTGCCAGCAGGACGACCGGGACAGCTTCCTACGAGCAGTACTTC.

The V gene is TRBV29-1, the J gene TRBJ1-2; a possible D gene is TRBD1 (6 bases). This CDR3 comprises 12 residues. Trimming stripped 5 bases from V and 7 bases from J, with 14 bases between. The germline V gene encodes CDR1 SQVTM and CDR2 ANQGSEA. CDR3 nucleotide sequence: TGCAGCGTTTTGGACAGCCTATTTGGCTACACCTTC. Amino acid sequence: CSVLDSLFGYTF.